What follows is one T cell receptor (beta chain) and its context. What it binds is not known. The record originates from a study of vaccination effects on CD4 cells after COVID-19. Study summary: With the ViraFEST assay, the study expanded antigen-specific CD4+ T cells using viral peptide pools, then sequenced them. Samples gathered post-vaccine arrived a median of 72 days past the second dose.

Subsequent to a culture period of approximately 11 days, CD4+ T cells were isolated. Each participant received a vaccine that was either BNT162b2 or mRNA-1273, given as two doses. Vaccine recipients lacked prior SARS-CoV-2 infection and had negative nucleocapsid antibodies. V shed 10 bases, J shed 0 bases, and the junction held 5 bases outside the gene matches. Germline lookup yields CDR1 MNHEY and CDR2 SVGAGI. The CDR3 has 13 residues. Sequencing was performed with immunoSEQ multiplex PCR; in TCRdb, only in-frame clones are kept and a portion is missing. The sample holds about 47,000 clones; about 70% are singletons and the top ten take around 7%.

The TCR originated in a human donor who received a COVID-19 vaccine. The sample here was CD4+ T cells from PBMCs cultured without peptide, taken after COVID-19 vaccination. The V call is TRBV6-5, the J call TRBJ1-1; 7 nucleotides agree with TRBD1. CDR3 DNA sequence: TGTGCCATCGCGGACAGGTTGAACACTGAAGCTTTCTTT. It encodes CAIADRLNTEAFF.